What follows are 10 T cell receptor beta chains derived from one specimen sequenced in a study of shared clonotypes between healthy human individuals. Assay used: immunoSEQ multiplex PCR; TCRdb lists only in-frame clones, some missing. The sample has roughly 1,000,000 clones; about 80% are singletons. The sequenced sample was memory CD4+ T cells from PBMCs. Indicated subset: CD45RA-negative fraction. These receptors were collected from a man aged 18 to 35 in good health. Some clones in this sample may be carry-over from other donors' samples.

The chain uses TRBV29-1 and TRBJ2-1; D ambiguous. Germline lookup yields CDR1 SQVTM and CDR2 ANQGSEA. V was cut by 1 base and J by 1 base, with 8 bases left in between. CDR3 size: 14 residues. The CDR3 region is CSVEGGISYNEQFF. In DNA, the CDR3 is TGCAGCGTTGAAGGCGGAATTTCCTACAATGAGCAGTTCTTC.

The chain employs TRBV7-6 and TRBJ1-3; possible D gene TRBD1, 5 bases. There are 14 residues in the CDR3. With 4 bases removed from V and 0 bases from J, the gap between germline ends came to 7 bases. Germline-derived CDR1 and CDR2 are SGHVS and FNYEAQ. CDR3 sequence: CASSSQDSGNTIYF. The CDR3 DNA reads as TGTGCCAGCAGCTCACAGGACTCTGGAAACACCATATATTTT.

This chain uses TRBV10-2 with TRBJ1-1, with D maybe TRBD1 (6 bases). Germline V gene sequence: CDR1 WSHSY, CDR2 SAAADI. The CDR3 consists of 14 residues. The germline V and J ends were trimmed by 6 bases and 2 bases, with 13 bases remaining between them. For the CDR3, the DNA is TGCGCCAGCAGCAACGGACAGATTAACACTGAAGCTTTCTTT. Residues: CASSNGQINTEAFF.

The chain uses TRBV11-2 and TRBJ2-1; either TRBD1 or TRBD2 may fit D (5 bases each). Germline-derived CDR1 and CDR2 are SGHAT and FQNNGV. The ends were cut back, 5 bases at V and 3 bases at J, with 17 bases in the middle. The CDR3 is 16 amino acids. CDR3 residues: CASSNGPGRIYNEQFF. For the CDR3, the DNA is TGTGCCAGCAGCAACGGGCCGGGACGTATCTACAATGAGCAGTTCTTC.

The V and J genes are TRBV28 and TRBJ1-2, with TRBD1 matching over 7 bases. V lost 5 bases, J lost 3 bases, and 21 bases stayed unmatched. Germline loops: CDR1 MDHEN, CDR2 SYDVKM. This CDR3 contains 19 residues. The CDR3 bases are TGTGCCAGCAGTCCCTCGCGCGCCGGGACAGCCAACCGACACTATGGCTACACCTTC. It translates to CASSPSRAGTANRHYGYTF.

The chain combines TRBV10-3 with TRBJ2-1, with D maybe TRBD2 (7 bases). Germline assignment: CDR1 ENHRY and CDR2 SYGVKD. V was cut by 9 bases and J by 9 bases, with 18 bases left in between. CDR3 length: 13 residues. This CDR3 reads CAMSGSGGPEQFF. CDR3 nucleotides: TGTGCCATGAGCGGTTCGGGGGGCCCTGAGCAGTTCTTC.

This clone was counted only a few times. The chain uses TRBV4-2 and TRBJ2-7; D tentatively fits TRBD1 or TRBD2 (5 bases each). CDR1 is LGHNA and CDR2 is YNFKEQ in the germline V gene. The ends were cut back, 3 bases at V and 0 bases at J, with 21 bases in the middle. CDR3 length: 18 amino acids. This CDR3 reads CASSHTGATIRFSYEQYF. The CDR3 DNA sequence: TGTGCCAGCAGCCATACCGGGGCCACTATAAGGTTCTCCTACGAGCAGTACTTC.

In DNA, the CDR3 is TGTGCCAGCAGCTTGTCGCGGGACACCGGGGAGCTGTTTTTT. Translation: CASSLSRDTGELFF. V gene TRBV7-9 combines with J gene TRBJ2-2; a possible D gene is TRBD2 (5 bases). Trimming took off 3 bases at V and 3 bases at J, with 8 bases between the two ends. Germline V lookup: CDR1 SEHNR, CDR2 FQNEAQ (reference sequence). The CDR3 covers 14 residues.

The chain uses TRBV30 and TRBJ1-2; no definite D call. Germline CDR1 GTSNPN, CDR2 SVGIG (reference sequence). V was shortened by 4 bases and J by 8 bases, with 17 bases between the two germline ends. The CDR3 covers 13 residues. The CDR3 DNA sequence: TGTGCCTGGACGCGGACGGAGGCGGGAGGCTACACCTTC. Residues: CAWTRTEAGGYTF.

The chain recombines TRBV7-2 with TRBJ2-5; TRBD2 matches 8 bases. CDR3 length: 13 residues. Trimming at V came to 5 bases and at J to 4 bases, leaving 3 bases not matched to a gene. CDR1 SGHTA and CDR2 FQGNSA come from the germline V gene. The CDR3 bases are TGTGCCAGCAGCAGAGCGGGAGTAGAGACCCAGTACTTC. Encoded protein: CASSRAGVETQYF.